These 9 T cell receptor beta chains originate from one sample sequenced in a study of CD8 T cells in Susac syndrome (dated by TCRdb to about 2019). Receptor amplification or capture employed the immunoSEQ multiplex PCR assay. RNA was extracted using the RNeasy kit, and about 0.45 to 1 ug of the RNA was reverse transcribed with random hexamers. TCRdb trimmed public reads at Q25 via fastp, called clones via MiXCR and kept in-frame beta chains. Rows are combined by CDR3 protein, so each entry shows the most common genes and DNA. The sample table holds 80,000 or so distinct CDR3 sequences, of which approximately 94% were seen once. The ten top clones hold 0.52% of the sample. Sequencing was done on a sample of CD4+ T cells from PBMCs. The receptor source for this set is a human donor with Susac syndrome.

The chain has TRBV28 and TRBJ2-3; D call uncertain. Trimming pared 5 bases from V and 2 bases from J, leaving 8 bases between. The CDR3 spans 13 residues. Germline CDR1 MDHEN, CDR2 SYDVKM. Here the CDR3 DNA reads TGTGCCAGCAGTACACCTCCCACAGATACGCAGTATTTT. Protein sequence: CASSTPPTDTQYF.

V and J are TRBV7-2 and TRBJ2-2; D may match TRBD1 or TRBD2 (5 bases each). Deletions cut 4 bases from V and 6 bases from J, with 12 bases between. This CDR3 contains 14 residues. Germline V CDR1 and CDR2: SGHTA, FQGNSA. The chain's CDR3 is CASSSGPSAGELFF. CDR3 coding DNA: TGTGCCAGCAGCTCGGGACCCAGCGCCGGGGAGCTGTTTTTT.

This chain uses TRBV5-6 with TRBJ2-1, with TRBD2 identical over 8 bases. Germline trimming cut 2 bases from V and 2 bases from J; bases unmatched to any gene: 6. CDR3 length: 16 amino acids. Germline V gene sequence: CDR1 SGHDT, CDR2 YYEEEE. The CDR3 is CASSFPTGGAYNEQFF. The CDR3 nucleotides are TGTGCCAGCAGCTTCCCTACCGGGGGGGCCTACAATGAGCAGTTCTTC.

The chain combines TRBV20-1 with TRBJ2-5; the D gene is possibly TRBD2 (5 bases). Germline CDR1 DFQATT, CDR2 SNEGSKA (reference sequence). There are 12 residues in the CDR3. The V and J ends lost 3 bases and 0 bases respectively, with 5 bases between them. This CDR3 is CSARRDQETQYF. The CDR3 region has the DNA TGCAGTGCTAGGCGGGACCAAGAGACCCAGTACTTC.

This clonotype has a single count. The chain is built from TRBV3-1 and TRBJ2-7, with 12 bases fitting TRBD2. The CDR3 loop spans 17 amino acids. Germline V gene data show CDR1 as LGHDT and CDR2 as YNNKEL (reference sequence). Trimming cost V 1 base and J 1 base; bases outside gene matches: 5. CDR3 sequence reads: CASSQVGTSGRSYEQYF. CDR3 coding DNA: TGTGCCAGCAGCCAAGTGGGGACTAGCGGGCGGTCCTACGAGCAGTACTTC.

The chain uses TRBV20-1 and TRBJ2-1; 11 bases line up with TRBD2. This CDR3 is built from 14 residues. In germline, CDR1 is DFQATT, CDR2 SNEGSKA (reference sequence). Germline trimming cut 5 bases from V and 3 bases from J; bases unmatched to any gene: 3. The CDR3 DNA is TGCAGTGCTCCAACTAGCGGGGGCTACAATGAGCAGTTCTTC. Protein product: CSAPTSGGYNEQFF.

The gene calls are TRBV20-1 and TRBJ2-3; D is unresolved. The CDR3 covers 12 residues. Germline values: CDR1 DFQATT, CDR2 SNEGSKA (reference sequence). V lost 6 bases to trimming and J lost 5 bases, with 12 bases between them. The CDR3 is CSADQSGDTQYF. As DNA, the CDR3 is TGCAGTGCGGACCAGTCTGGAGATACGCAGTATTTT.

V gene TRBV3-1 combines with J gene TRBJ2-5; D perhaps matches TRBD1 (7 bases). This CDR3 is built from 15 residues. Germline V gene data show CDR1 as LGHDT and CDR2 as YNNKEL (reference sequence). V shed 1 base and J shed 4 bases, with 13 bases lying between them. CDR3 region: CASSQGPGGGETQYF. The CDR3 coding sequence is TGTGCCAGCAGCCAAGGCCCAGGGGGAGGAGAGACCCAGTACTTC.

This chain uses TRBV7-2 with TRBJ2-7, with D perhaps TRBD1 (5 bases). The germline CDR1 and CDR2 sequences are SGHTA and FQGNSA. The CDR3 covers 14 residues. Deletions cut 6 bases from V and 9 bases from J, with 21 bases between. The CDR3 loop is CASSPKQDVSVQYF. CDR3 in DNA: TGTGCCAGCAGTCCTAAACAGGACGTGTCGGTGCAGTACTTC.